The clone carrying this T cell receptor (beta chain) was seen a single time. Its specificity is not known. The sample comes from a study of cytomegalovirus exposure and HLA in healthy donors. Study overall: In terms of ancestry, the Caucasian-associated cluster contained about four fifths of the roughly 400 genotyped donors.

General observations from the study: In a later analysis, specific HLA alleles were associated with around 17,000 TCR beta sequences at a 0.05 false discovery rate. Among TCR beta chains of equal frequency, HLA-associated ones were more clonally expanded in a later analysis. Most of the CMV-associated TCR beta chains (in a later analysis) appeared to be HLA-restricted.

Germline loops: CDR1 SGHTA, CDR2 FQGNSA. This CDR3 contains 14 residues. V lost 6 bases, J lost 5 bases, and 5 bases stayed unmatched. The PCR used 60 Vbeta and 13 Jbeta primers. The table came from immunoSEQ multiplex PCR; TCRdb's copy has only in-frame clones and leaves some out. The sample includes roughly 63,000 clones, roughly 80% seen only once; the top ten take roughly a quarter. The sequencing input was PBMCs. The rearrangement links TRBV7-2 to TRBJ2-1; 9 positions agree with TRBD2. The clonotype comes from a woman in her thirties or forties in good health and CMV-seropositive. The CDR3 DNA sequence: TGTGCCAGCAGGACCCTAGCGGGGAACAATGAGCAGTTCTTC. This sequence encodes CASRTLAGNNEQFF.